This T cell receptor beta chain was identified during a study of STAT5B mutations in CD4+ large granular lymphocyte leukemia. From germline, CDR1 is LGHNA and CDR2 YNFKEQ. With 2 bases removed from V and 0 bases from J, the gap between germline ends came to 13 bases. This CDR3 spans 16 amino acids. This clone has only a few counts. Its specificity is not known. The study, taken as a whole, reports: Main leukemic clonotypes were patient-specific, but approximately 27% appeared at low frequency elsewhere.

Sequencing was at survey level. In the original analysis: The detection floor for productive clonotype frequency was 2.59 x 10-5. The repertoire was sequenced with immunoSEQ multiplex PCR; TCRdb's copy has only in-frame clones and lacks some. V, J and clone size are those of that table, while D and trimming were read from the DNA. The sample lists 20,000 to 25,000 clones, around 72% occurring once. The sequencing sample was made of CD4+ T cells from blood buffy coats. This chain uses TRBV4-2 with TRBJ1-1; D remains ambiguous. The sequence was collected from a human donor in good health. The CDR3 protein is CASSQLRIRVNTEAFF. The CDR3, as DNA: TGTGCCAGCAGCCAATTGCGGATCAGAGTGAACACTGAAGCTTTCTTT.